The 17 T cell receptor beta chains below were found in one sample sequenced in a study of T cells in Graves' hyperthyroidism and ophthalmopathy. Researchers amplified the TCR beta CDR3 regions from RNA transcripts. HTBI primers were employed in a first-round RT-PCR of the TCR CDR3. Each CDR3 protein is one row after TCRdb ran MiXCR on the multiplex PCR reads. Seen here are fewer than 700,000 distinct CDR3 sequences, roughly a sixth observed once, and the top ten hold approximately 18%. The sample taken for sequencing was blood. The origin of the receptors is a woman younger than 35 with Graves' ophthalmopathy.

This clonotype was observed a few times. This chain uses TRBV19 with TRBJ2-1; 10 bases fit TRBD2. The CDR3 has 16 residues. J gave up 4 bases and V 5 bases, and 8 bases lay outside the gene matches. CDR1 is LNHDA and CDR2 is SQIVND in the germline V gene (reference sequence). CDR3 in amino acids: CASSFTGTSAYNEQFF. CDR3 DNA: TGTGCCAGTAGTTTCACCGGGACTAGCGCTTACAATGAGCAGTTCTTC.

V and J are TRBV4-1 and TRBJ2-1; 9 positions match TRBD1. The CDR3 consists of 15 residues. Germline lookup yields CDR1 MGHRA and CDR2 YSYEKL. The V and J ends lost 1 base and 6 bases, in that order; junction bases with no gene match: 4. CDR3 DNA: TGCGCCAGCAGCCAAGGGACAGGGGCGCCCAATGAGCAGTTCTTC. Translating it yields CASSQGTGAPNEQFF.

In its sample, this clonotype was seen once. The J gene is TRBJ2-3, the V gene TRBV20-1; the D is unclear. V lost 3 bases, J lost 2 bases, and 9 bases lay in between. The CDR3 spans 13 residues. In germline, CDR1 is DFQATT, CDR2 SNEGSKA (reference sequence). CDR3 sequence (DNA): TGCAGTGCTAGTATCCCAGCCACAGATACGCAGTATTTT. This translates into CSASIPATDTQYF.

This clonotype was counted many times. This chain links TRBV30 with TRBJ2-7; D is unresolved. Germline CDR1 reads GTSNPN; CDR2 reads SVGIG (reference sequence). The CDR3 runs to 12 residues. V was shortened by 0 bases and J by 9 bases, with 12 bases between the two germline ends. CDR3 loop: CAWSVGPIGQYF. CDR3 DNA sequence: TGTGCCTGGAGTGTAGGCCCGATCGGGCAGTACTTC.

The chain is built from TRBV3-2 and TRBJ1-6; the D call in the table, TRBD1, was not verified against the DNA. TRBV3-2 is labeled a pseudogene. The CDR3 contains 17 residues. The CDR3: CASSHRRDKSHNSPLHF. Here the CDR3 DNA reads TGTGCCAGCAGCCATCGCCGGGACAAATCCCATAATTCACCCCTCCACTTT.

This clonotype was observed at least ten times. This chain joins TRBV7-9 and TRBJ1-2; D is unclear. CDR1 and CDR2 (germline): SEHNR, FQNEAQ (reference sequence). The CDR3 has 15 amino acids. Trimming removed 5 bases at V and 5 bases at J, with 18 bases between. This CDR3 is CASSVTFLTAYGYTF. CDR3 nucleotide sequence: TGTGCCAGCAGCGTAACATTCCTTACGGCGTATGGCTACACCTTC.

The chain uses TRBV9 and TRBJ2-1; possible D gene TRBD1, 6 bases. The CDR3 extends over 17 amino acids. The germline V and J ends were trimmed by 0 bases and 4 bases, with 17 bases remaining between them. The germline V gene encodes CDR1 SGDLS and CDR2 YYNGEE. The CDR3 sequence: CASSVASGRGPYNEQFF. CDR3 DNA: TGTGCCAGCAGCGTAGCTTCGGGCAGGGGACCTTACAATGAGCAGTTCTTC.

The rearrangement uses TRBV4-2 and TRBJ2-7; no clear D gene. CDR1 is LGHNA, CDR2 YNFKEQ, per germline. V shed 0 bases and J shed 2 bases, with 8 bases lying between them. This CDR3 is 14 amino acids long. The CDR3 DNA follows: TGTGCCAGCAGCCAAGAAGGCAGAACCTACGAGCAGTACTTC. Its protein is CASSQEGRTYEQYF.

The chain has TRBV3-2 and TRBJ2-3; the tabulated D call, TRBD2, remains unverified against the DNA. TRBV3-2 is assigned pseudogene status. The CDR3 extends over 18 amino acids. Here the CDR3 DNA reads TGTGCCAGCGGCCAGAACTTCCTCGGCGGGGGGGGAACGGATACGCAGTATTTT. It is translated as CASGQNFLGGGGTDTQYF.

The chain carries TRBV5-1 and TRBJ2-3, with D tentatively TRBD2 (5 bases). The CDR3 extends over 13 amino acids. Germline-derived CDR1 and CDR2 are SGHRS and YFSETQ. The V and J ends lost 4 bases and 4 bases respectively, with 10 bases between them. CDR3 in amino acids: CASSLSSPDTQYF. The CDR3, as DNA: TGCGCCAGCAGCCTTTCTAGCCCAGATACGCAGTATTTT. The full variable domain, with the rest looked up from reference TRBV5-1 and TRBJ2-3, is KAGVTQTPRYLIKTRGQQVTLSCSPISGHRSVSWYQQTPGQGLQFLFEYFSETQRNKGNFPGRFSGRQFSNSRSEMNVSTLELGDSALYLCASSLSSPDTQYFGPGTRLTVL.

V and J are TRBV6-1 and TRBJ1-3; no reliable D call. The V end was cut by 5 bases, the J end by 0 bases, with 11 bases between. Looked up from germline, CDR1 is MNHNS and CDR2 is SASEGT. The CDR3 consists of 15 residues. The CDR3 sequence: CASSTDLRSGNTIYF. CDR3 nucleotides: TGTGCCAGCAGTACGGACTTACGCTCTGGAAACACCATATATTTT.

This clonotype has ten or more counts. The rearrangement joins TRBV11-2 to TRBJ2-7; the D call may be TRBD1 or TRBD2 (5 bases each). The CDR3 has 15 amino acids. Per germline, CDR1 SGHAT and CDR2 FQNNGV. V was clipped by 0 bases and J by 4 bases, with 13 bases between them. The CDR3 region has the DNA TGTGCCAGCAGCTTAGAGGCAGGGTCGGGGTACGAGCAGTACTTC. Residues: CASSLEAGSGYEQYF.

There are many counts of this clonotype. V is TRBV11-2 and J is TRBJ2-1; D unclear. Germline CDR1 SGHAT, CDR2 FQNNGV. Trimming shortened V by 2 bases and J by 1 base, and 12 bases separated the two germline ends. This CDR3 is built from 16 residues. CDR3 sequence: CASSLYVVNSYNEQFF. The CDR3 DNA reads as TGTGCCAGCAGCTTATATGTCGTCAATTCCTACAATGAGCAGTTCTTC.

V usage is TRBV4-1 and J usage is TRBJ2-7; 9 positions agree with TRBD1. Trimming removed 0 bases from V and 3 bases from J; junction bases left unmatched: 3. The CDR3 is made up of 15 amino acids. Germline CDR1 reads MGHRA; CDR2 reads YSYEKL. CDR3 loop: CASSQDGTGNYEQYF. The DNA of the CDR3 is TGCGCCAGCAGCCAAGATGGGACAGGGAACTACGAGCAGTACTTC.

Concerning this clonotype: Possible read error: a much larger clone is one base away. The chain links TRBV7-6 to TRBJ2-7, with D possibly matching TRBD1 (6 bases). The CDR3 totals 13 residues. The V end lost 5 bases, the J end lost 12 bases, and 20 bases lay between the germline ends. Germline-derived CDR1 and CDR2 are SGHVS and FNYEAQ. Written as DNA, the CDR3 is TGTGCCAGCAGCGCTTCCGGGACACCTAAGCGGTACTTC. As protein: CASSASGTPKRYF.

The rearrangement joins TRBV6-1 to TRBJ1-4; 10 nucleotides match TRBD1. The germline CDR1 and CDR2 sequences are MNHNS and SASEGT. The CDR3 runs to 15 residues. The junction had 5 bases not matched to a gene; V was cut back by 6 bases and J by 4 bases. As DNA, the CDR3 is TGTGCCAGCAGAGTGACAGGGGGCGATAATGAAAAACTGTTTTTT. This encodes CASRVTGGDNEKLFF.

In this sample, this clonotype turned up many times. The rearrangement links TRBV30 to TRBJ1-2; tentatively, D is TRBD1 (5 bases). The CDR3 is 13 amino acids. CDR1 is GTSNPN and CDR2 is SVGIG in the germline V gene (reference sequence). V lost 3 bases to trimming and J lost 3 bases, with 11 bases between them. CDR3 bases: TGTGCCTGGAGGGGACGGGACTACTATGGCTACACCTTC. Its translation: CAWRGRDYYGYTF.